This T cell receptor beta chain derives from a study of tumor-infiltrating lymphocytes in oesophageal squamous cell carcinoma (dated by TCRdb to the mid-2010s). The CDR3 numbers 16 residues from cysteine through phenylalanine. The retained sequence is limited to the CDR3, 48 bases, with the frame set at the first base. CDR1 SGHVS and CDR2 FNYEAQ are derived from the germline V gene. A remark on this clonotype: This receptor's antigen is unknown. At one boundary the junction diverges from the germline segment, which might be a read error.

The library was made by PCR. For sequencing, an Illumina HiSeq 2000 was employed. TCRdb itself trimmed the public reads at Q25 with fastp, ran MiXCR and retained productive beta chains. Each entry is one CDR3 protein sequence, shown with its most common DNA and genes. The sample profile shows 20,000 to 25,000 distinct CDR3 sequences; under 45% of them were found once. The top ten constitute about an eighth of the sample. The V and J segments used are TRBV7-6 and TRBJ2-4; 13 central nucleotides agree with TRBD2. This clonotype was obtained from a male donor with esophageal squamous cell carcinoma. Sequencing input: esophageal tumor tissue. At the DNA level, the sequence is TGTGCTAGCAGCCAAGGGGGGGGACTAGCGGGGACCGCCCAGTACTTC. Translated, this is CASSQGGGLAGTAQYF.